A single sample is the source of the 21 T cell receptor beta chains below, sequenced in a study of cytomegalovirus exposure and HLA in healthy donors. Libraries were prepared by immunoSEQ multiplex PCR; TCRdb keeps only in-frame clonotypes and omits some of them. The profile shows roughly 150,000 clones, about 82% of them singletons. The sample comprised PBMCs. All receptors derive from a man aged 30-40 years in good health and CMV-seropositive.

J is TRBJ1-2 and V is TRBV7-8; 12 positions agree with TRBD1. Germline loops: CDR1 SGHVS, CDR2 FQNEAQ. J was trimmed by 5 bases and V by 1 base; bases with no gene match: 8. The CDR3 consists of 17 residues. CDR3 protein: CASSLVGTGGVGYGYTF. In DNA, the CDR3 is TGTGCCAGCAGCTTAGTAGGGACAGGGGGCGTCGGGTATGGCTACACCTTC.

This clone is a singleton in its sample. The chain couples TRBV9 to TRBJ2-3; 8 nucleotides match TRBD2. The ends lost 1 base at V and 0 bases at J; junction bases unmatched: 10. The CDR3 has 18 amino acids. Looked up from germline, CDR1 is SGDLS and CDR2 is YYNGEE. The CDR3 region has the DNA TGTGCCAGCAGCGTATCCCGACTAGCGAGAGCTAGCACAGATACGCAGTATTTT. Translated, it gives CASSVSRLARASTDTQYF.

This clone was seen a handful of times. The chain employs TRBV4-3 and TRBJ2-7, with a possible D match to TRBD1 (6 bases). V lost 3 bases, J lost 0 bases, and 15 bases lay in between. Germline loops: CDR1 LGHNA, CDR2 YSLEER. The CDR3 is 16 amino acids. Here the CDR3 DNA reads TGCGCCAGCAGCCAGGGGTCGGACAGATACTCCTACGAGCAGTACTTC. Translation: CASSQGSDRYSYEQYF.

CDR3 amino acids: CASSWGLTGGPEAFF. CDR3 DNA: TGTGCCAGCAGCTGGGGCCTGACAGGGGGCCCTGAAGCTTTCTTT. The chain uses TRBV11-2 and TRBJ1-1, with 10 bases lining up with TRBD1. V trimming: 4 bases; J trimming: 6 bases; junction bases outside the gene matches: 8. Germline V gene data show CDR1 as SGHAT and CDR2 as FQNNGV. This CDR3 comprises 15 residues.

The chain links TRBV5-8 to TRBJ1-5; D gene uncertain. Germline V lookup: CDR1 SGHTS, CDR2 YDEGEE. CDR3 length: 16 amino acids. V was shortened by 4 bases and J by 1 base, with 15 bases between the two germline ends. CDR3 in amino acids: CASSADSQGSNQPQHF. For the CDR3, the DNA is TGTGCCAGCAGCGCGGACTCTCAAGGCAGCAATCAGCCCCAGCATTTT. Variable domain in full (rest from reference TRBV5-8 and TRBJ1-5): EAGVTQSPTHLIKTRGQQATLRCSPISGHTSVYWYQQALGLGLQFLLWYDEGEERNRGNFPPRFSGRQFPNYSSELNVNALELEDSALYLCASSADSQGSNQPQHFGDGTRLSIL.

This clone has just a few counts. The sample has other DNA sequences that encode this CDR3 too. V gene TRBV30 combines with J gene TRBJ1-3; maybe TRBD1 (6 bases). The CDR3 is 13 amino acids. Germline assignment: CDR1 GTSNPN and CDR2 SVGIG (reference sequence). V was shortened by 3 bases and J by 4 bases, with 10 bases between the two germline ends. The chain's CDR3 is CAWSRGSGNTIYF. In DNA, the CDR3 is TGTGCCTGGAGCAGGGGATCCGGAAACACCATATATTTT. Full variable domain (remainder filled in from reference TRBV30 and TRBJ1-3): SQTIHQWPATLVQPVGSPLSLECTVEGTSNPNLYWYRQAAGRGLQLLFYSVGIGQISSEVPQNLSASRPQDRQFILSSKKLLLSDSGFYLCAWSRGSGNTIYFGEGSWLTVV.

CDR3 sequence reads: CASSLGRGGRNQPQHF. DNA for the CDR3: TGTGCCAGCAGCTTAGGTCGTGGGGGGAGGAATCAGCCCCAGCATTTT. The V and J genes are TRBV13 and TRBJ1-5; D possibly corresponds to TRBD1 (5 bases). Germline values: CDR1 PRHDT, CDR2 FYEKMQ (reference sequence). There are 16 residues in the CDR3. Trimming shortened V by 0 bases and J by 4 bases, and 13 bases separated the two germline ends.

The chain links TRBV16 to TRBJ1-1; 7 bases fit TRBD1. From germline, CDR1 is KGHSY and CDR2 FQNENV. The V gene end was trimmed by 4 bases and the J gene end by 5 bases; junction bases not matched to a gene: 7. This CDR3 has 14 amino acids. CDR3 protein: CASSPGAGGTEAFF. CDR3 bases: TGTGCCAGCAGCCCCGGGGCAGGGGGGACTGAAGCTTTCTTT.

The table lists this clone with a count of one. V is TRBV7-9 and J is TRBJ2-5, with 8 nucleotides matching TRBD1. Trimming cost V 5 bases and J 4 bases; bases outside gene matches: 9. CDR1 and CDR2 from the germline V gene are SEHNR and FQNEAQ (reference sequence). This CDR3 has 15 amino acids. For the CDR3, the DNA is TGTGCCAGCAGCCCCCGGACAGGGTCGTTAGAGACCCAGTACTTC. Residues: CASSPRTGSLETQYF.

In this sample, this clone turned up a few times. The chain joins TRBV7-2 to TRBJ1-5, with TRBD1 matching over 7 bases. This CDR3 region has 15 residues. Germline lookup yields CDR1 SGHTA and CDR2 FQGNSA. The trim removed 5 bases at V and 4 bases at J, leaving 8 bases unmatched. The CDR3 spells CASSQQQGWNQPQHF. The CDR3 coding sequence is TGTGCCAGCAGCCAACAACAGGGGTGGAATCAGCCCCAGCATTTT.

The V call is TRBV21-1, the J call TRBJ1-2; TRBD1, the table's D call, lacks a check against the DNA. TRBV21-1 is a pseudogene. The CDR3 extends over 16 amino acids. The CDR3, as DNA: TGTGCCAGCAGTTACAAAGGGGACAGGGAGTCCTATGGCTACACCTTC. Translating it yields CASSYKGDRESYGYTF.

This clone was seen only once. CDR3 bases: TGTGCCATCAGTGATACTAGCGGGGCTCCCTACAATGAGCAGTTCTTC. Protein: CAISDTSGAPYNEQFF. The chain has TRBV10-3 and TRBJ2-1, with TRBD2 matching 10 bases. With 3 bases clipped from V and 2 bases from J, the junction kept 4 bases outside the gene matches. This CDR3 contains 16 residues. The V gene's germline CDR1 is ENHRY and CDR2 SYGVKD.

The chain joins TRBV5-6 to TRBJ2-1, with TRBD1 as a possible D gene (6 bases). The germline V gene has CDR1 SGHDT and CDR2 YYEEEE. V was clipped by 2 bases and J by 2 bases, with 14 bases between them. The CDR3 runs 16 residues. CDR3 DNA sequence: TGTGCCAGCAGCTTCCCAACAGGGACGACCTACAATGAGCAGTTCTTC. Its translation is CASSFPTGTTYNEQFF.

The chain has TRBV7-2 and TRBJ2-5, with 10 positions matching TRBD1. V shed 7 bases and J 4 bases; nucleotides not matched to a gene: 9. CDR1 SGHTA and CDR2 FQGNSA come from the germline V gene. This CDR3 region has 15 residues. The CDR3 loop is CASNSWDRGSETQYF. The CDR3 nucleotides read TGTGCCAGCAACTCCTGGGACAGGGGATCAGAGACCCAGTACTTC.

This chain links TRBV4-3 with TRBJ1-2, with 10 bases aligning to TRBD1. Trimming cost V 5 bases and J 3 bases; bases outside gene matches: 12. The CDR3 loop spans 17 amino acids. Germline CDR1 LGHNA, CDR2 YSLEER. CDR3 sequence (DNA): TGCGCCAGCAGCACCGGGACAGGGGATGGGGACTACTATGGCTACACCTTC. It specifies CASSTGTGDGDYYGYTF.

The chain has TRBV20-1 and TRBJ2-7; unclear D gene. The CDR3 has 10 residues. Between the trimmed V and J ends, which lost 1 base and 6 bases, there was a span of 4 bases. Germline values: CDR1 DFQATT, CDR2 SNEGSKA (reference sequence). In DNA, the CDR3 is TGCAGTGCTAGAGGGGCCGAGCAGTACTTC. Translating it yields CSARGAEQYF.

In regard to this clone: Relative to the germline gene, one junction end is altered; a read error may explain this. This chain uses TRBV7-7 with TRBJ2-1; 10 positions agree with TRBD2. This CDR3 has 18 amino acids. Looked up from germline, CDR1 is SSHAT and CDR2 is FNYEAQ (reference sequence). CDR3 DNA: TGTGCTAGCAGCGGGGGGGGCGGACGGAACCCTACCTACAATGAGCAGTTCTTC. This translates into CASSGGGGRNPTYNEQFF.

The chain carries TRBV7-9 and TRBJ2-5; 8 nucleotides align to TRBD2. Germline V gene lookup returns CDR1 SEHNR and CDR2 FQNEAQ (reference sequence). The CDR3 is 14 residues long. V lost 5 bases and J lost 4; bases outside the gene matches: 6. CDR3 DNA: TGTGCCAGCAGCGTTTACCGGGGGGGAGAGACCCAGTACTTC. It yields the protein CASSVYRGGETQYF.

The V gene is TRBV6-5, the J gene TRBJ2-1; D is unclear. Germline CDR1 and CDR2: MNHEY and SVGAGI. This CDR3 has 14 residues. Trimming took off 2 bases at V and 4 bases at J, with 9 bases between the two ends. CDR3: CASSYRGEYNEQFF. DNA for the CDR3: TGTGCCAGCAGTTACCGAGGAGAGTACAATGAGCAGTTCTTC.

V usage is TRBV6-6 and J usage is TRBJ1-3, with TRBD1 identical over 7 bases. V was clipped by 2 bases and J by 4 bases; unmatched bases: 5. Germline V lookup: CDR1 MNHNY, CDR2 SVGAGI (reference sequence). The CDR3 contains 15 residues. The CDR3 here is CASSYPGGAGNTIYF. CDR3 in DNA: TGTGCCAGCAGTTACCCAGGGGGAGCAGGAAACACCATATATTTT.

The chain combines TRBV18 with TRBJ1-2; D is unresolved. Germline assignment: CDR1 KGHSH and CDR2 LQKENI. The CDR3 totals 15 residues. Trimming took 1 base from V and 6 from J, leaving 15 bases between them. The CDR3 protein is CASSPRAGRNDGYTF. CDR3 DNA sequence: TGTGCCAGCTCACCACGGGCCGGCCGGAATGATGGCTACACCTTC. Full variable domain (outside the CDR3, taken from reference TRBV18 and TRBJ1-2): NAGVMQNPRHLVRRRGQEARLRCSPMKGHSHVYWYRQLPEEGLKFMVYLQKENIIDESGMPKERFSAEFPKEGPSILRIQQVVRGDSAAYFCASSPRAGRNDGYTFGSGTRLTVV.